A few counts support the clone carrying this T cell receptor beta chain. Its antigen is not identified. TCRdb re-called the reads with MiXCR, one entry per CDR3 protein. Of 150,000 to 200,000 distinct CDR3 sequences in the sample, 28% are singletons; the top ten hold under 35%. This record comes from a study of T cell repertoires in cytomegalovirus infection. Study in general: Signatures in public TCR beta sequences pointed to both CMV infection and matching HLA type. Study observations and caveats: CMV-specific TCR beta clonotypes restricted by HLA-C dominated the ex vivo response. Cumulative frequency of public TCR beta families picked out carriers of CMV plus the relevant HLA.

V trimming: 4 bases; J trimming: 5 bases; junction bases outside the gene matches: 6. From germline, CDR1 is SGHVS and CDR2 FNYEAQ. The CDR3 spans 17 residues. V gene TRBV7-6 combines with J gene TRBJ2-3; 16 nucleotides match TRBD2. Sequencing was performed on PBMCs. The origin of this receptor is a human donor in good health (CMV status not recorded). Some clones in this sample may be carry-over from other donors' samples. Here the CDR3 DNA reads TGTGCCAGCAGCTCGGGACTAGCGGGGGGGGTAGTAGATACGCAGTATTTT. Translating gives CASSSGLAGGVVDTQYF.